One and the same sample provided the 30 T cell receptor beta chains below, sequenced in a study of blood T cell repertoires in COVID-19. TCRdb's table, derived via immunoSEQ multiplex PCR, lists solely in-frame clones and lacks some. The table records 250,000 to 300,000 clones, approximately 82% of them present only once. Material for sequencing was PBMCs or T cells enriched from blood (not recorded which). Receptors originate from a man in his forties who had been exposed to COVID-19.

The chain carries TRBV6-4 and TRBJ2-3; tentatively, D is TRBD1 (5 bases). The V and J ends lost 6 bases and 1 base respectively, with 14 bases between them. The germline CDR1 and CDR2 sequences are MRHNA and SNTAGT. The CDR3 has 15 residues. The CDR3 DNA reads TGTGCCAGCAGCGCGACAGAAGCCCGCACAGATACGCAGTATTTT. Translated, it gives CASSATEARTDTQYF.

V gene TRBV5-6 combines with J gene TRBJ2-2; the match to TRBD2 covers 9 bases. The CDR3 spans 17 residues. The V gene's germline CDR1 is SGHDT and CDR2 YYEEEE. V trimming: 3 bases; J trimming: 4 bases; junction bases outside the gene matches: 10. The DNA of the CDR3 is TGTGCCAGCAGCTGGGCGGAGAGCGGGAGGATCACCGGGGAGCTGTTTTTT. It codes for CASSWAESGRITGELFF.

The rearrangement joins TRBV7-6 to TRBJ1-5; a possible D gene is TRBD1 (5 bases). V lost 1 base and J 2 bases, leaving 15 bases between the germline ends. The CDR3 extends over 17 amino acids. The germline V gene has CDR1 SGHVS and CDR2 FNYEAQ. The CDR3 coding sequence is TGTGCCAGCAGCTTAGGGGCAGGGCAGAGTGGCAATCAGCCCCAGCATTTT. This translates into CASSLGAGQSGNQPQHF.

The chain joins TRBV9 to TRBJ2-1; D is undetermined. CDR3 size: 12 residues. The V end lost 2 bases, the J end lost 4 bases, and 4 bases lay between the germline ends. Germline V gene data show CDR1 as SGDLS and CDR2 as YYNGEE. CDR3 nucleotides: TGTGCCAGCAGCGTTTATTACAATGAGCAGTTCTTC. Its translation: CASSVYYNEQFF.

The count of this clone is one. An end of the junction does not agree with germline; a read error may underlie this. The chain links TRBV7-9 to TRBJ2-4, with TRBD2 matching over 12 bases. The CDR3 runs 15 residues. Per the germline V gene, CDR1 is SEHNR and CDR2 is FQNEAQ (reference sequence). This CDR3 is CASSLAGGAKNIQYF. The CDR3 bases are TGTGCCAGCAGCCTAGCGGGAGGGGCCAAAAACATTCAGTACTTC.

The chain couples TRBV6-1 to TRBJ2-7, with TRBD1 identical over 7 bases. The CDR3 has 16 residues. Germline CDR1 is MNHNS and CDR2 is SASEGT. V gave up 4 bases and J gave up 3 bases; unmatched junction bases: 12. CDR3 DNA sequence: TGTGCCAGCAGTGTCTCTTCCGGGACAGAAGTCTACGAGCAGTACTTC. Encoded protein: CASSVSSGTEVYEQYF.

V and J are TRBV7-9 and TRBJ1-5, with D tentatively TRBD1 (6 bases). Germline CDR1 and CDR2: SEHNR and FQNEAQ (reference sequence). This CDR3 contains 16 residues. Trimming shortened V by 1 base and J by 3 bases, and 13 bases separated the two germline ends. The CDR3 reads CASSLGAQGANQPQHF. For the CDR3, the DNA is TGTGCCAGCAGCTTAGGGGCACAGGGAGCCAATCAGCCCCAGCATTTT.

This clone occurred once. This chain's CDR3 is CASSLFSGPGYEQYF. The DNA for the CDR3 is TGTGCCAGCAGCTTATTTTCAGGTCCGGGATACGAGCAGTACTTC. This chain uses TRBV7-3 with TRBJ2-7; maybe TRBD2 (5 bases). The CDR3 runs to 15 residues. Germline CDR1 SGHTA, CDR2 FQGTGA. Trimming took off 2 bases at V and 4 bases at J, with 15 bases between the two ends.

The table lists this clone with a few counts. The V gene is TRBV5-1, the J gene TRBJ2-1; TRBD2 agrees at 14 bases. The J segment lost 7 bases and the V segment lost 4 bases, leaving 7 bases of the junction unmatched. The CDR3 has 16 amino acids. Germline V gene sequence: CDR1 SGHRS, CDR2 YFSETQ. The CDR3 nucleotides are TGCGCCAGCAGCCCTACCGGACTAGCGGGGGGAAATGAGCAGTTCTTC. Its protein product is CASSPTGLAGGNEQFF.

A single count supports this clone. V usage is TRBV12-2 and J usage is TRBJ2-3; TRBD1 was called by the table and not checked on the DNA. TRBV12-2 constitutes a pseudogene. This CDR3 is built from 20 residues. CDR3 DNA sequence: TGTGCAAGTCGCTTAGTGTGGACAGGGAGAAACTTGCATATTTCAGATACGCAGTATTTT. Translated, it gives CASRLVWTGRNLHISDTQYF.

J is TRBJ2-5 and V is TRBV11-3; D remains unclear. This CDR3 spans 12 amino acids. V lost 6 bases and J lost 7, with 12 bases in between. Germline-derived CDR1 and CDR2 are SGHNT and YENEEA. CDR3 DNA sequence: TGTGCCAGCAGTTCCCCCGTCGGGACCCAGTACTTC. Its protein product is CASSSPVGTQYF.

The genes are TRBV5-1 and TRBJ2-7; D is possibly TRBD1 (6 bases). V was pared by 4 bases and J by 6 bases, with 8 bases between. This CDR3 has 11 residues. Germline V gene lookup returns CDR1 SGHRS and CDR2 YFSETQ. The DNA for the CDR3 is TGCGCCAGCAGCCAGGACAGCGAGCAGTACTTC. It is translated as CASSQDSEQYF. The whole variable domain, filled in from reference TRBV5-1 and TRBJ2-7, reads KAGVTQTPRYLIKTRGQQVTLSCSPISGHRSVSWYQQTPGQGLQFLFEYFSETQRNKGNFPGRFSGRQFSNSRSEMNVSTLELGDSALYLCASSQDSEQYFGPGTRLTVT.

The chain combines TRBV5-4 with TRBJ1-6; 12 bases are shared with TRBD1. Germline assignment: CDR1 SGHNT and CDR2 YYREEE (reference sequence). Germline trimming cut 0 bases from V and 8 bases from J; bases unmatched to any gene: 3. The CDR3 has 16 residues. CDR3 amino acids: CASSLGGDRGHSPLHF. The CDR3, as DNA: TGTGCCAGCAGCTTGGGGGGGGACAGGGGGCATTCACCCCTCCACTTT. The full variable domain, with the rest looked up from reference TRBV5-4 and TRBJ1-6, is ETGVTQSPTHLIKTRGQQVTLRCSSQSGHNTVSWYQQALGQGPQFIFQYYREEENGRGNFPPRFSGLQFPNYSSELNVNALELDDSALYLCASSLGGDRGHSPLHFGNGTRLTVT.

The J gene is TRBJ1-2, the V gene TRBV30, with TRBD1 matching 8 bases. With V trimmed by 0 bases and J by 8 bases, 5 bases remained unmatched. The CDR3 is made up of 13 amino acids. Per germline, CDR1 GTSNPN and CDR2 SVGIG (reference sequence). CDR3 nucleotide sequence: TGTGCCTGGAGTGTAAACAGGGGGGACGGCTACACCTTC. Residues: CAWSVNRGDGYTF.

V gene TRBV27 combines with J gene TRBJ2-7; a possible D gene is TRBD1 (5 bases). Trimming stripped 7 bases from V and 3 bases from J, with 16 bases between. The CDR3 runs to 14 residues. Germline CDR1 is MNHEY and CDR2 is SMNVEV (reference sequence). This CDR3 is CASKKAGHNYEQYF. The CDR3 DNA follows: TGTGCCAGCAAAAAAGCTGGACACAACTACGAGCAGTACTTC.

The gene calls are TRBV6-5 and TRBJ2-1, with 7 bases identical to TRBD1. CDR1 is MNHEY, CDR2 SVGAGI, per germline. V shed 9 bases and J 4 bases; nucleotides not matched to a gene: 6. The CDR3 consists of 13 residues. Here the CDR3 reads CASTGVLYNEQFF. The CDR3 region has the DNA TGTGCCAGTACAGGGGTTCTATACAATGAGCAGTTCTTC.

The J gene is TRBJ1-1, the V gene TRBV7-9; TRBD1 is a possible D gene (5 bases). The CDR3 length is 14 residues. V was cut by 7 bases and J by 0 bases, with 12 bases left in between. The germline CDR1 and CDR2 sequences are SEHNR and FQNEAQ (reference sequence). The CDR3 here is CASIYQGVNTEAFF. DNA for the CDR3: TGTGCCAGCATCTATCAGGGCGTGAACACTGAAGCTTTCTTT.

This clone was seen a single time. The chain joins TRBV7-3 to TRBJ2-1; 8 bases align to TRBD1. Unmatched junction bases numbered 12, after V lost 4 bases and J lost 10 bases. Per the germline V gene, CDR1 is SGHTA and CDR2 is FQGTGA. The CDR3 totals 15 residues. The CDR3 spells CASSSGRGTGVEQFF. CDR3 DNA sequence: TGTGCCAGCAGCTCAGGACGTGGGACAGGCGTAGAGCAGTTCTTC.

The chain uses TRBV18 and TRBJ1-2; D perhaps matches TRBD1 (6 bases). Per the germline V gene, CDR1 is KGHSH and CDR2 is LQKENI. The CDR3 has 12 residues. Trimming shortened V by 6 bases and J by 9 bases, and 14 bases separated the two germline ends. CDR3 bases: TGTGCCAGCTCGGACGGACAGCCAAGCTACACCTTC. Translated: CASSDGQPSYTF.

The chain has TRBV5-5 and TRBJ2-7, with 11 bases lining up with TRBD2. CDR1 is SGHKS and CDR2 is YYEKEE in the germline V gene (reference sequence). This CDR3 is 18 amino acids long. The V and J ends lost 1 base and 5 bases, in that order; junction bases with no gene match: 14. The CDR3 reads CASSLFVRMTSGTNEQYF. The CDR3 nucleotides read TGTGCCAGCAGCTTGTTCGTCCGGATGACTAGCGGGACCAACGAGCAGTACTTC.

This clone was picked up one time. The J gene is TRBJ1-6, the V gene TRBV5-1; 7 nucleotides align to TRBD1. The V segment lost 2 bases and the J segment 9 bases; nucleotides outside the gene matches: 5. From germline, CDR1 is SGHRS and CDR2 YFSETQ. The CDR3 extends over 14 amino acids. CDR3 coding DNA: TGCGCCAGCAGCTTAGACAGGGAAAGTTCACCCCTCCACTTT. Protein: CASSLDRESSPLHF.

The rearrangement joins TRBV13 to TRBJ2-7; tentatively, D is TRBD1 (6 bases). This CDR3 spans 16 amino acids. CDR1 is PRHDT and CDR2 is FYEKMQ in the germline V gene (reference sequence). V lost 5 bases and J 5 bases, leaving 22 bases between the germline ends. Written as DNA, the CDR3 is TGTGCCAGCAGCCTTAGGAAGGGGGTAGGTAATGACGAGCAGTACTTC. Its protein is CASSLRKGVGNDEQYF.

The chain recombines TRBV5-1 with TRBJ1-4; D is ambiguous. Germline CDR1 and CDR2: SGHRS and YFSETQ. Trimming pared 4 bases from V and 0 bases from J, leaving 7 bases between. The length of the CDR3 is 14 residues. The CDR3 here is CASSQQTTNEKLFF. CDR3 DNA: TGCGCCAGCAGCCAACAGACAACTAATGAAAAACTGTTTTTT. The entire variable domain, with the rest obtained from reference TRBV5-1 and TRBJ1-4, is as follows: KAGVTQTPRYLIKTRGQQVTLSCSPISGHRSVSWYQQTPGQGLQFLFEYFSETQRNKGNFPGRFSGRQFSNSRSEMNVSTLELGDSALYLCASSQQTTNEKLFFGSGTQLSVL.

The chain links TRBV6-6 to TRBJ2-7; 7 bases align to TRBD2. The CDR3 covers 16 residues. Germline V gene data show CDR1 as MNHNY and CDR2 as SVGAGI (reference sequence). The trim removed 8 bases at V and 5 bases at J, leaving 18 bases unmatched. Here the CDR3 reads CASGEETSGMGNEQYF. The DNA of the CDR3 is TGTGCCAGCGGGGAAGAGACGAGCGGGATGGGAAACGAGCAGTACTTC.

This clone appeared once. The chain is built from TRBV9 and TRBJ1-1, with D unclear. Between the trimmed V and J ends, which lost 0 bases and 10 bases, there was a span of 10 bases. The CDR3 is made up of 12 amino acids. CDR1 SGDLS and CDR2 YYNGEE come from the germline V gene. In DNA, the CDR3 is TGTGCCAGCAGCGTAGTACAGCCAGGAGCTTTCTTT. Amino acid sequence: CASSVVQPGAFF. The entire variable domain, with the rest obtained from reference TRBV9 and TRBJ1-1, is as follows: DSGVTQTPKHLITATGQRVTLRCSPRSGDLSVYWYQQSLDQGLQFLIQYYNGEERAKGNILERFSAQQFPDLHSELNLSSLELGDSALYFCASSVVQPGAFFGQGTRLTVV.

This chain connects TRBV18 to TRBJ1-1; D is ambiguous. Germline V gene data show CDR1 as KGHSH and CDR2 as LQKENI. This CDR3 has 13 amino acids. The V and J ends lost 2 bases and 0 bases respectively, with 4 bases between them. The CDR3 DNA is TGTGCCAGCTCACCAGGGCTGAACACTGAAGCTTTCTTT. Protein product: CASSPGLNTEAFF.

J is TRBJ1-4 and V is TRBV6-5; tentatively, D is TRBD1 (6 bases). V lost 6 bases and J lost 8, with 19 bases in between. The CDR3 spans 15 residues. Germline CDR1 reads MNHEY; CDR2 reads SVGAGI. The CDR3 sequence: CASRRKAGEWEKLFF. CDR3 in DNA: TGTGCCAGCAGACGGAAAGCAGGGGAGTGGGAAAAACTGTTTTTT.

The count of this clone is one. The chain carries TRBV29-1 and TRBJ2-7; 13 bases agree with TRBD2. Germline CDR1 SQVTM, CDR2 ANQGSEA. V gave up 5 bases and J gave up 3 bases; unmatched junction bases: 1. The CDR3 has 13 amino acids. Here the CDR3 reads CSVRTSGSYEQYF. Here the CDR3 DNA reads TGCAGCGTTCGGACTAGCGGGAGCTACGAGCAGTACTTC.

This clone came up a few times. The chain carries TRBV30 and TRBJ1-1; TRBD1 agrees at 8 bases. The CDR3 is 13 residues long. The junction had 5 bases not matched to a gene; V was cut back by 4 bases and J by 4 bases. The germline gives CDR1 GTSNPN, CDR2 SVGIG (reference sequence). Written as DNA, the CDR3 is TGTGCCTGGACCACCGACAGGGGCACTGAAGCTTTCTTT. Translating it yields CAWTTDRGTEAFF. Variable domain in full (rest from reference TRBV30 and TRBJ1-1): SQTIHQWPATLVQPVGSPLSLECTVEGTSNPNLYWYRQAAGRGLQLLFYSVGIGQISSEVPQNLSASRPQDRQFILSSKKLLLSDSGFYLCAWTTDRGTEAFFGQGTRLTVV.

CDR3 sequence: CASSPRTPTDTQYF. CDR3 DNA sequence: TGCGCCAGCAGTCCTAGGACACCCACAGATACGCAGTATTTT. The V gene is TRBV10-1, the J gene TRBJ2-3; TRBD1 is a possible D gene (5 bases). The CDR3 consists of 14 residues. The germline V and J ends were trimmed by 5 bases and 2 bases, with 11 bases remaining between them. The germline V gene has CDR1 WNHNN and CDR2 SYGVQD (reference sequence).